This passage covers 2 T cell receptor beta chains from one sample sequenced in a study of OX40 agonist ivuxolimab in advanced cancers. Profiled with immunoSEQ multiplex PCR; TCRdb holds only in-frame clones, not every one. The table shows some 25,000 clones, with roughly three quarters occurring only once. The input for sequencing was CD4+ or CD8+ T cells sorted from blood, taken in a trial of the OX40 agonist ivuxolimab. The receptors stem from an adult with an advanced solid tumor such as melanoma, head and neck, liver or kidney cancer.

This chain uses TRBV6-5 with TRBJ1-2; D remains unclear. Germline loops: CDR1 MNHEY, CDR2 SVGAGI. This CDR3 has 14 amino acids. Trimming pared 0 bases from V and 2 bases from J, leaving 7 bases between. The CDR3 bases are TGTGCCAGCAGTTACTCCCAAGGGAACTATGGCTACACCTTC. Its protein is CASSYSQGNYGYTF.

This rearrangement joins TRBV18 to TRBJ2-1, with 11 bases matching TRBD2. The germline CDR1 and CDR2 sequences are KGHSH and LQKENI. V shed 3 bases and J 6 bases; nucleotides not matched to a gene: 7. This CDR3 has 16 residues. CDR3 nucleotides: TGTGCCAGCTCACCTAGTGCGGGGACTAGCGGCAATGAGCAGTTCTTC. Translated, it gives CASSPSAGTSGNEQFF.